The 30 T cell receptor beta chains below all came from one sample that was sequenced in a study of cytomegalovirus exposure and HLA in healthy donors. Vbeta (60) and Jbeta (13) primers were used in the PCR. Sequencing used immunoSEQ multiplex PCR; TCRdb keeps in-frame clones, though not all of them. The data contain about 150,000 clones, 65% to 85% of them singletons. Sample: PBMCs. The receptors were gathered from a man in his forties or fifties in good health and CMV-seropositive.

The chain combines TRBV5-4 with TRBJ2-5; 9 bases are shared with TRBD2. Losses at the gene ends were 4 bases for V and 1 base for J; bases not matched to a gene: 5. CDR3 length: 15 amino acids. Germline CDR1 SGHNT, CDR2 YYREEE (reference sequence). Here the CDR3 DNA reads TGTGCCAGCAGCCTAGCGGGGCGCTCCCAAGAGACCCAGTACTTC. Protein: CASSLAGRSQETQYF.

This chain joins TRBV2 and TRBJ1-5, with 9 nucleotides matching TRBD1. Germline trimming cut 6 bases from V and 3 bases from J; bases unmatched to any gene: 3. The CDR3 sequence is 14 residues long. Per germline, CDR1 SNHLY and CDR2 FYNNEI. CDR3 DNA sequence: TGTGCCAGCAGGGGGACAGGGAACAATCAGCCCCAGCATTTT. Translation: CASRGTGNNQPQHF. The complete variable domain, with remaining parts taken from reference TRBV2 and TRBJ1-5, reads EPEVTQTPSHQVTQMGQEVILRCVPISNHLYFYWYRQILGQKVEFLVSFYNNEISEKSEIFDDQFSVERPDGSNFTLKIRSTKLEDSAMYFCASRGTGNNQPQHFGDGTRLSIL.

The CDR3 DNA is TGTGCCAGCAGCCAAGATCGGAGGGACAGCTACTTACCCAACTATGGCTACACCTTC. This codes for CASSQDRRDSYLPNYGYTF. The chain recombines TRBV14 with TRBJ1-2, with TRBD1 identical over 7 bases. The CDR3 sequence is 19 residues long. V was pared by 0 bases and J by 2 bases, with 15 bases of the junction left unmatched. The germline gives CDR1 SGHDN, CDR2 FVKESK.

The V and J genes are TRBV28 and TRBJ1-4; D gene ambiguous. The V gene lost 6 bases and the J gene lost 2 bases, with 13 bases spanning the gap. CDR1 and CDR2 from the germline V gene are MDHEN and SYDVKM. The CDR3 is 15 amino acids. CDR3 in amino acids: CASSSFGSTNEKLFF. In DNA, the CDR3 is TGTGCCAGCAGCTCATTCGGTAGTACTAATGAAAAACTGTTTTTT.

This chain uses TRBV5-1 with TRBJ2-7; TRBD2 matches at 10 bases. Germline V gene data show CDR1 as SGHRS and CDR2 as YFSETQ. CDR3 size: 16 residues. With V trimmed by 4 bases and J by 0 bases, 7 bases remained unmatched. The CDR3 DNA reads as TGCGCCAGCAGCCACGGACTAGCGGAGGCCTCCTACGAGCAGTACTTC. Amino acids: CASSHGLAEASYEQYF. Together with reference TRBV5-1 and TRBJ2-7, the CDR3 gives the full variable domain: KAGVTQTPRYLIKTRGQQVTLSCSPISGHRSVSWYQQTPGQGLQFLFEYFSETQRNKGNFPGRFSGRQFSNSRSEMNVSTLELGDSALYLCASSHGLAEASYEQYFGPGTRLTVT.

The J gene is TRBJ2-3, the V gene TRBV7-6, with TRBD2 identical over 8 bases. The length of the CDR3 is 17 residues. V shed 11 bases, J shed 0 bases, and the junction held 16 bases outside the gene matches. The germline V gene has CDR1 SGHVS and CDR2 FNYEAQ. The CDR3 here is CASSPLLTSASTDTQYF. In nucleotides, the CDR3 is TGTGCCTCCTCCCCCCTCTTGACTAGCGCGAGCACAGATACGCAGTATTTT. The whole variable domain, remainder taken from reference TRBV7-6 and TRBJ2-3, is GAGVSQSPRYKVTKRGQDVALRCDPISGHVSLYWYRQALGQGPEFLTYFNYEAQQDKSGLPNDRFSAERPEGSISTLTIQRTEQRDSAMYRCASSPLLTSASTDTQYFGPGTRLTVL.

CDR3 sequence reads: CAWNRGSSGTEAFF. The DNA for the CDR3 is TGTGCCTGGAACAGGGGTTCGAGTGGCACTGAAGCTTTCTTT. This chain uses TRBV30 with TRBJ1-1; 7 positions match TRBD1. The CDR3 loop spans 14 amino acids. CDR1 and CDR2 from the germline V gene are GTSNPN and SVGIG (reference sequence). V shed 4 bases and J 4 bases; nucleotides not matched to a gene: 9.

The chain has TRBV5-8 and TRBJ1-5, with 9 nucleotides matching TRBD1. The CDR3 is 15 amino acids. After removal of 5 bases from V and 7 bases from J, the junction contained 10 bases not matched to a gene. Germline V lookup: CDR1 SGHTS, CDR2 YDEGEE. The CDR3: CASSLGTGRAQPQHF. The CDR3, as DNA: TGTGCCAGCAGTCTCGGGACAGGGAGAGCCCAGCCCCAGCATTTT.

V usage is TRBV6-1 and J usage is TRBJ2-3; 9 bases line up with TRBD2. Germline CDR1 is MNHNS and CDR2 is SASEGT. The V segment lost 7 bases and the J segment 4 bases; nucleotides outside the gene matches: 9. This CDR3 is built from 15 residues. The DNA of the CDR3 is TGTGCCAGCACGGCGGGGGGGCTTAGACCAGATACGCAGTATTTT. Translation: CASTAGGLRPDTQYF.

The chain links TRBV27 to TRBJ2-1, with TRBD2 matching 9 bases. Germline V gene sequence: CDR1 MNHEY, CDR2 SMNVEV (reference sequence). V gave up 8 bases and J gave up 6 bases; unmatched junction bases: 11. The CDR3 is 15 amino acids. CDR3 region: CASRNSGGKVNEQFF. Here the CDR3 DNA reads TGTGCCAGCCGCAACAGCGGGGGGAAGGTCAATGAGCAGTTCTTC.

This clone appeared a few times. This chain connects TRBV7-3 to TRBJ2-2; possibly TRBD1 for D (6 bases). Germline loops: CDR1 SGHTA, CDR2 FQGTGA. Trimming stripped 5 bases from V and 4 bases from J, with 11 bases between. The CDR3 is 14 residues long. The CDR3 DNA follows: TGTGCCAGCAGCCCTGGGACAATCACCGGGGAGCTGTTTTTT. Protein: CASSPGTITGELFF.

The chain joins TRBV28 to TRBJ1-4; no clear D. There are 17 residues in the CDR3. Germline-derived CDR1 and CDR2 are MDHEN and SYDVKM. V was trimmed by 1 base and J by 1 base, leaving 13 bases between them. The CDR3 region is CASSLYAGVGTNEKLFF. The CDR3 DNA reads TGTGCCAGCAGTTTATACGCAGGTGTGGGAACTAATGAAAAACTGTTTTTT.

This clone was detected only once. The chain couples TRBV28 to TRBJ1-3; D not resolved. Germline-derived CDR1 and CDR2 are MDHEN and SYDVKM. V lost 10 bases and J 0 bases, leaving 13 bases between the germline ends. This CDR3 spans 14 amino acids. CDR3 coding DNA: TGTGCCACCGGGGATAGCCGCTCTGGAAACACCATATATTTT. Residues: CATGDSRSGNTIYF. Supplemented by reference TRBV28 and TRBJ1-3, the full variable domain reads DVKVTQSSRYLVKRTGEKVFLECVQDMDHENMFWYRQDPGLGLRLIYFSYDVKMKEKGDIPEGYSVSREKKERFSLILESASTNQTSMYLCATGDSRSGNTIYFGEGSWLTVV.

The rearrangement uses TRBV5-4 and TRBJ1-4; D remains unclear. This CDR3 has 15 amino acids. V lost 5 bases, J lost 6 bases, and 17 bases lay in between. CDR1 is SGHNT and CDR2 is YYREEE in the germline V gene (reference sequence). The DNA of the CDR3 is TGTGCCAGCAGTCGAAGGACTTCGGCGGATGAAAAACTGTTTTTT. As protein: CASSRRTSADEKLFF. The whole variable domain, remainder taken from reference TRBV5-4 and TRBJ1-4, is ETGVTQSPTHLIKTRGQQVTLRCSSQSGHNTVSWYQQALGQGPQFIFQYYREEENGRGNFPPRFSGLQFPNYSSELNVNALELDDSALYLCASSRRTSADEKLFFGSGTQLSVL.

V gene TRBV5-1 combines with J gene TRBJ1-1; 8 bases are shared with TRBD1. From germline, CDR1 is SGHRS and CDR2 YFSETQ. The CDR3 consists of 14 residues. Trimming cost V 4 bases and J 6 bases; bases outside gene matches: 8. The CDR3 here is CASSLDRDDAEAFF. CDR3 nucleotides: TGCGCCAGCAGCCTGGACAGGGATGATGCTGAAGCTTTCTTT.

This chain uses TRBV2 with TRBJ2-3, with D possibly TRBD2 on 6 matching bases. Trimming removed 5 bases at V and 5 bases at J, with 23 bases between. Germline V CDR1 and CDR2: SNHLY, FYNNEI. The CDR3 has 17 amino acids. The DNA for the CDR3 is TGTGCCAGCAGTTACTTGGGGGGAGGCCTAGCCGGAGATACGCAGTATTTT. Translation gives CASSYLGGGLAGDTQYF.

This chain joins TRBV5-1 and TRBJ2-3; TRBD1 matches at 8 bases. The V gene's germline CDR1 is SGHRS and CDR2 YFSETQ. This CDR3 is 16 amino acids long. V was clipped by 4 bases and J by 5 bases; unmatched bases: 12. For the CDR3, the DNA is TGCGCCAGCAGCGCCACCGGGACAGGCCACGTAGATACGCAGTATTTT. Protein product: CASSATGTGHVDTQYF.

This clone was seen a handful of times. The V and J genes are TRBV28 and TRBJ1-1, with D uncertain. The CDR3 contains 14 residues. Looked up from germline, CDR1 is MDHEN and CDR2 is SYDVKM. Between the trimmed V and J ends, which lost 6 bases and 1 base, there was a span of 12 bases. CDR3 region: CASSLRHSNTEAFF. CDR3 in DNA: TGTGCCAGCAGCCTCAGACATTCGAACACTGAAGCTTTCTTT. The whole variable domain, remainder taken from reference TRBV28 and TRBJ1-1, is DVKVTQSSRYLVKRTGEKVFLECVQDMDHENMFWYRQDPGLGLRLIYFSYDVKMKEKGDIPEGYSVSREKKERFSLILESASTNQTSMYLCASSLRHSNTEAFFGQGTRLTVV.

The V and J genes are TRBV5-4 and TRBJ2-1; 10 nucleotides align to TRBD2. The germline V gene has CDR1 SGHNT and CDR2 YYREEE (reference sequence). The CDR3 loop spans 17 amino acids. Trimming cost V 2 bases and J 8 bases; bases outside gene matches: 13. For the CDR3, the DNA is TGTGCCAGCAGCTTACGTCCTAGCGGGAGCCGGCCGGATGAGCAGTTCTTC. This encodes CASSLRPSGSRPDEQFF.

This sequence joins TRBV25-1 and TRBJ1-1, with TRBD1 as a possible D gene (6 bases). CDR1 is MGHDK and CDR2 is SYGVNS in the germline V gene. With 6 bases removed from V and 0 bases from J, the gap between germline ends came to 17 bases. The CDR3 totals 16 residues. This CDR3 reads CASSQLGGLMNTEAFF. In nucleotides, the CDR3 is TGTGCCAGCAGCCAGCTCGGGGGGCTAATGAACACTGAAGCTTTCTTT.

The V and J genes are TRBV5-1 and TRBJ2-1; D is undetermined. CDR1 and CDR2 from the germline V gene are SGHRS and YFSETQ. The CDR3 loop spans 11 amino acids. Trimming removed 4 bases at V and 5 bases at J, with 4 bases between. CDR3 in amino acids: CASSLDNEQFF. The CDR3 DNA is TGCGCCAGCAGCCTAGACAATGAGCAGTTCTTC.

To note about this clone: The CDR3 does not close with the conserved phenylalanine or tryptophan, likely indicating a read error. CDR3 sequence: CAWSPSGNYEQYL. The CDR3 nucleotides are TGTGCCTGGAGCCCTAGCGGGAACTACGAGCAGTACCTC. The rearrangement links TRBV30 to TRBJ2-7, with 9 positions matching TRBD2. CDR3 length: 13 amino acids. Per germline, CDR1 GTSNPN and CDR2 SVGIG (reference sequence). The V segment lost 3 bases and the J segment 3 bases; nucleotides outside the gene matches: 3.

CDR3 amino acids: CASSELTGTGVDEQFF. The CDR3 DNA is TGTGCCAGCAGTGAATTAACCGGGACAGGTGTGGATGAGCAGTTCTTC. V is TRBV25-1 and J is TRBJ2-1; TRBD1 aligns across 8 bases. This CDR3 is built from 16 residues. Germline lookup yields CDR1 MGHDK and CDR2 SYGVNS. Germline trimming cut 1 base from V and 8 bases from J; bases unmatched to any gene: 10.

The chain joins TRBV18 to TRBJ2-7, with D perhaps TRBD1 (6 bases). Germline V gene data show CDR1 as KGHSH and CDR2 as LQKENI. The CDR3 totals 14 residues. V gave up 3 bases and J gave up 3 bases, with 12 bases separating them. The CDR3 region has the DNA TGTGCCAGCTCACCCGCCCCGGACAGCTACGAGCAGTACTTC. It translates to CASSPAPDSYEQYF.

This sequence joins TRBV4-2 and TRBJ1-3, with 7 bases lining up with TRBD1. V shed 0 bases, J shed 4 bases, and the junction held 21 bases outside the gene matches. Germline CDR1 reads LGHNA; CDR2 reads YNFKEQ. This CDR3 has 21 residues. The CDR3 is CASSQEGNGYFEGGEGNTIYF. The CDR3 DNA follows: TGTGCCAGCAGCCAAGAAGGAAACGGTTATTTTGAAGGGGGCGAAGGAAACACCATATATTTT.

The gene calls are TRBV4-1 and TRBJ1-2, with a tentative D call TRBD1 (5 bases). CDR1 is MGHRA, CDR2 YSYEKL, per germline. V dropped 0 bases and J dropped 3 bases, with 11 bases sitting between them. CDR3 length: 15 residues. The CDR3 sequence is CASSQDNRQHYGYTF. The CDR3 DNA follows: TGCGCCAGCAGCCAAGATAACCGACAGCACTATGGCTACACCTTC.

The gene calls are TRBV6-6 and TRBJ1-2, with TRBD1 matching 7 bases. The V and J ends lost 1 base and 8 bases, in that order; junction bases with no gene match: 10. The germline V gene encodes CDR1 MNHNY and CDR2 SVGAGI (reference sequence). The CDR3 is 15 residues long. CDR3 region: CASSYLGQAYGGYTF. The CDR3 nucleotides are TGTGCCAGCAGTTACTTAGGACAGGCGTATGGCGGCTACACCTTC.

The chain joins TRBV7-3 to TRBJ2-5, with a weak D call TRBD2 (5 bases). There are 13 residues in the CDR3. Germline CDR1 SGHTA, CDR2 FQGTGA. V gave up 4 bases and J gave up 5 bases, with 11 bases separating them. Here the CDR3 DNA reads TGTGCCAGCAGCTCGGACTCGATGGAGACCCAGTACTTC. This encodes CASSSDSMETQYF.

The genes are TRBV5-1 and TRBJ2-5; D not resolved. The CDR3 length is 14 residues. In germline, CDR1 is SGHRS, CDR2 YFSETQ. The V end was cut by 1 base, the J end by 1 base, with 8 bases between. CDR3: CASSLLSFQETQYF. The CDR3 DNA reads as TGCGCCAGCAGCTTGCTAAGTTTCCAAGAGACCCAGTACTTC. The full variable domain, rest sourced from reference TRBV5-1 and TRBJ2-5, is KAGVTQTPRYLIKTRGQQVTLSCSPISGHRSVSWYQQTPGQGLQFLFEYFSETQRNKGNFPGRFSGRQFSNSRSEMNVSTLELGDSALYLCASSLLSFQETQYFGPGTRLLVL.

The chain couples TRBV30 to TRBJ1-4; D is ambiguous. Deletions cut 2 bases from V and 8 bases from J, with 12 bases between. Germline loops: CDR1 GTSNPN, CDR2 SVGIG (reference sequence). The CDR3 is 13 residues long. CDR3 DNA sequence: TGTGCCTGGAGTAGCAGGTGGAGGGAAAAACTGTTTTTT. Translating it yields CAWSSRWREKLFF.